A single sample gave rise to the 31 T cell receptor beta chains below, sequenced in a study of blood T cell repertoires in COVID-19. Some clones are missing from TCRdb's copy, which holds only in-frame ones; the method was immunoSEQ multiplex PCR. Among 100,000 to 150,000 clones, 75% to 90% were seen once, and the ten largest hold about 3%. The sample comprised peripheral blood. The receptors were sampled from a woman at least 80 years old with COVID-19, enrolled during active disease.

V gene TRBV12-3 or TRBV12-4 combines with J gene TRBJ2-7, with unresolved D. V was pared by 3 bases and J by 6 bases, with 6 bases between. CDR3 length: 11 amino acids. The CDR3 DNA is TGTGCCAGCAGTTTGGCCCTCGAGCAGTACTTC. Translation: CASSLALEQYF.

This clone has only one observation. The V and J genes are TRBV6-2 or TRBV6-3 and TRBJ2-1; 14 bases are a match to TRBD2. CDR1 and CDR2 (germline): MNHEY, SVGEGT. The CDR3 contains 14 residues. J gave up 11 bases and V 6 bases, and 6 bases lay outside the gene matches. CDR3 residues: CASSQGLAGAKQFF. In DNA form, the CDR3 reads TGTGCCAGCAGCCAGGGACTAGCGGGAGCTAAGCAGTTCTTC.

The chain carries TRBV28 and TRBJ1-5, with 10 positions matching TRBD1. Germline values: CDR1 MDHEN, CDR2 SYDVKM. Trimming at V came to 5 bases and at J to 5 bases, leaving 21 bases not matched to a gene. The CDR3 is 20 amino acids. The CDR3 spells CASSPTRGTGEVLYYQPQHF. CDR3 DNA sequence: TGTGCCAGCAGTCCAACCCGCGGGACAGGGGAAGTCCTTTATTATCAGCCCCAGCATTTT.

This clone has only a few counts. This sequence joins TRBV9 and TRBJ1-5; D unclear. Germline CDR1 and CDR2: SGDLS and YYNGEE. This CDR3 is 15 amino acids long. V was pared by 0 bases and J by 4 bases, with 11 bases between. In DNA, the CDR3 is TGTGCCAGCAGCGTAGATTCTGGCGGGAATCAGCCCCAGCATTTT. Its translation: CASSVDSGGNQPQHF.

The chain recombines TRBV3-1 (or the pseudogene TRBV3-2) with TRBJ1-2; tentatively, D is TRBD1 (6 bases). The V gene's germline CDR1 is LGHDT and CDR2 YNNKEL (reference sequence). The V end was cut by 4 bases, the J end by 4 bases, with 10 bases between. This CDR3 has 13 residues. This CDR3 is CASSPGAGYGYTF. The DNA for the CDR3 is TGTGCCAGCAGCCCAGGGGCTGGCTATGGCTACACCTTC.

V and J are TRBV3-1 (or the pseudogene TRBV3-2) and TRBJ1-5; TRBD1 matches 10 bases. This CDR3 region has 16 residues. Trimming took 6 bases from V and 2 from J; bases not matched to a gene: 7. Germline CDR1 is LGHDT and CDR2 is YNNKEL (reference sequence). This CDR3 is CASSLGTGAGNQPQHF. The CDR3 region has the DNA TGTGCCAGCAGTCTCGGGACAGGGGCTGGCAATCAGCCCCAGCATTTT.

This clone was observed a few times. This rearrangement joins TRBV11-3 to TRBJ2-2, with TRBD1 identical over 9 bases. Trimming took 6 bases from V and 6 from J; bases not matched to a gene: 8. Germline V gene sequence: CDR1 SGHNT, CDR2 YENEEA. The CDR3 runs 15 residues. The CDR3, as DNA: TGTGCCAGCAGTTCCGGGACAGGGAAGGCCGGGGAGCTGTTTTTT. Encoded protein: CASSSGTGKAGELFF.

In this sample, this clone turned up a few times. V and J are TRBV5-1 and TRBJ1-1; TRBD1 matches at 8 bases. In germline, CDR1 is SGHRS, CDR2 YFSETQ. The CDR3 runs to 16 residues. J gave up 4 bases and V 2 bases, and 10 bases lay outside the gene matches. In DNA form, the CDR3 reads TGCGCCAGCAGCTTTGGGACAGGCGGGTTAAGCACTGAAGCTTTCTTT. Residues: CASSFGTGGLSTEAFF.

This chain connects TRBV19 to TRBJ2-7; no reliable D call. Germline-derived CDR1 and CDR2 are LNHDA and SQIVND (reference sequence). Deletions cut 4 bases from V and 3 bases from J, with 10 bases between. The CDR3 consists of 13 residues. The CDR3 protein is CASSTGPFYEQYF. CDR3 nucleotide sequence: TGTGCCAGTAGTACTGGGCCCTTCTACGAGCAGTACTTC.

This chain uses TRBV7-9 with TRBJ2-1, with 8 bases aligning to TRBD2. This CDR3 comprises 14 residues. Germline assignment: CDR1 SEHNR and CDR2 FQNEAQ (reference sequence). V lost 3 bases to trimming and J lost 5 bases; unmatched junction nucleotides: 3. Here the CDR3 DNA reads TGTGCCAGCAGCTTGGGGACTAGACACAATGAGCAGTTCTTC. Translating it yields CASSLGTRHNEQFF.

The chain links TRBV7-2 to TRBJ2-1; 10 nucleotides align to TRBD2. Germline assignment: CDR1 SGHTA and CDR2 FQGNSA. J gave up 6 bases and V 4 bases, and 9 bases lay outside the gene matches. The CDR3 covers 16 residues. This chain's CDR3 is CASSYIKREGLNEQFF. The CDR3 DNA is TGTGCCAGCAGCTATATAAAGCGGGAGGGCCTCAATGAGCAGTTCTTC.

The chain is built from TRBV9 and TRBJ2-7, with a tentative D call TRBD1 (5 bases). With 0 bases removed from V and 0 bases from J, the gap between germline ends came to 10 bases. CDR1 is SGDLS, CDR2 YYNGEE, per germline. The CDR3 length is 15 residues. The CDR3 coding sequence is TGTGCCAGCAGCGTAGATTGGGGCGGCTCCTACGAGCAGTACTTC. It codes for CASSVDWGGSYEQYF.

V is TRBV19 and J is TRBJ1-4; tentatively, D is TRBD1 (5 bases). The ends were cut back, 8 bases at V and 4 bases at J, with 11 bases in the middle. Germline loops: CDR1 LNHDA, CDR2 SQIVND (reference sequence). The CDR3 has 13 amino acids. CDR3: CASAGQNNEKLFF. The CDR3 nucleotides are TGTGCCAGTGCGGGGCAGAATAATGAAAAACTGTTTTTT.

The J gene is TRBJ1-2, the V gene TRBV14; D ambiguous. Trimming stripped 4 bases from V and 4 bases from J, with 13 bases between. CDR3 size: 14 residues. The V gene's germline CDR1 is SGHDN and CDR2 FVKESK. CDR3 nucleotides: TGTGCCAGCAGCCCCCTTGAGGCAAGCTATGGCTACACCTTC. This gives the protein CASSPLEASYGYTF.

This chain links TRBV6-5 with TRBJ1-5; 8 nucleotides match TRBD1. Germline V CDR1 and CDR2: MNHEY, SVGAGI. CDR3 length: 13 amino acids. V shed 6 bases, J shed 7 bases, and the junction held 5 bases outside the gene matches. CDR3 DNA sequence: TGTGCCAGCAGGGGGGGACAGGCACAGCCCCAGCATTTT. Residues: CASRGGQAQPQHF.

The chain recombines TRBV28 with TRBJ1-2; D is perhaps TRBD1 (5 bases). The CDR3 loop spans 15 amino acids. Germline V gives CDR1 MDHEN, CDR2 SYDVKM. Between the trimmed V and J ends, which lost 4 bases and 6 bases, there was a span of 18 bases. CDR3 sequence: CASSSHDSKIDGYTF. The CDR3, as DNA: TGTGCCAGCAGTTCACACGACAGTAAGATAGATGGCTACACCTTC.

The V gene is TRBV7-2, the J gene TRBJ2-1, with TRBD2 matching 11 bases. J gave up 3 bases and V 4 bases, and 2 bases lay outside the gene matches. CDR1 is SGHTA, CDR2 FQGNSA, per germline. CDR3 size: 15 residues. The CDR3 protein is CASSSGLAVYNEQFF. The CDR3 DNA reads TGTGCCAGCAGCTCGGGACTAGCGGTCTACAATGAGCAGTTCTTC.

The CDR3 spells CASSSGLAGDTGELFF. CDR3 nucleotide sequence: TGTGCCAGCAGCTCCGGACTAGCGGGAGACACCGGGGAGCTGTTTTTT. The genes are TRBV5-4 and TRBJ2-2; 13 nucleotides align to TRBD2. This CDR3 has 16 amino acids. The germline V gene encodes CDR1 SGHNT and CDR2 YYREEE (reference sequence). V shed 3 bases and J 3 bases; nucleotides not matched to a gene: 2.

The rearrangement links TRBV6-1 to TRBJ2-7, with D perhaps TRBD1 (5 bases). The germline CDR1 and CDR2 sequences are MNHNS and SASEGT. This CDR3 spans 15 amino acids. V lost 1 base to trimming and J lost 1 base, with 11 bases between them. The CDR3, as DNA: TGTGCCAGCAGTGAAGGTCCCCGACAGTCCTACGAGCAGTACTTC. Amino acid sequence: CASSEGPRQSYEQYF.

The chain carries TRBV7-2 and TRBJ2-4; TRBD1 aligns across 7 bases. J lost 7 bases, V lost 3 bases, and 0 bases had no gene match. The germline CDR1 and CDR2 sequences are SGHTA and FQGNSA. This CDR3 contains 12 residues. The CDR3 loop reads CASSLDRNIQYF. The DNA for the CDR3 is TGTGCCAGCAGCTTGGACAGGAACATTCAGTACTTC.

The CDR3 region is CASSSRQGGTYNEQFF. The CDR3 bases are TGTGCCAGCAGCTCCAGACAGGGGGGTACTTACAATGAGCAGTTCTTC. The rearrangement links TRBV7-3 to TRBJ2-1, with 9 bases aligning to TRBD1. CDR1 is SGHTA and CDR2 is FQGTGA in the germline V gene. This CDR3 contains 16 residues. Trimming removed 4 bases from V and 4 bases from J; junction bases left unmatched: 8. Supplemented by reference TRBV7-3 and TRBJ2-1, the full variable domain reads GAGVSQTPSNKVTEKGKYVELRCDPISGHTALYWYRQSLGQGPEFLIYFQGTGAADDSGLPNDRFFAVRPEGSVSTLKIQRTERGDSAVYLCASSSRQGGTYNEQFFGPGTRLTVL.

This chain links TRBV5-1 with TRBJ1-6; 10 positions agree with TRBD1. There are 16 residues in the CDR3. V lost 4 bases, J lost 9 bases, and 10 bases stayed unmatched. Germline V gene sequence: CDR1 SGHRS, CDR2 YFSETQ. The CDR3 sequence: CASSALDRGRRSPLHF. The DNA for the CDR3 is TGCGCCAGCAGCGCCCTCGACAGGGGGCGACGTTCACCCCTCCACTTT. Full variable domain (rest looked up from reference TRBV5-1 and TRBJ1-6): KAGVTQTPRYLIKTRGQQVTLSCSPISGHRSVSWYQQTPGQGLQFLFEYFSETQRNKGNFPGRFSGRQFSNSRSEMNVSTLELGDSALYLCASSALDRGRRSPLHFGNGTRLTVT.

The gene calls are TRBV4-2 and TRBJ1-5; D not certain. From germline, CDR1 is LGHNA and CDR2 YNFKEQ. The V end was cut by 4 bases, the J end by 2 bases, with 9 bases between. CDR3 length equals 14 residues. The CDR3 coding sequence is TGTGCCAGCAGCCTCGGTTTTGGCAATCAGCCCCAGCATTTT. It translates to CASSLGFGNQPQHF.

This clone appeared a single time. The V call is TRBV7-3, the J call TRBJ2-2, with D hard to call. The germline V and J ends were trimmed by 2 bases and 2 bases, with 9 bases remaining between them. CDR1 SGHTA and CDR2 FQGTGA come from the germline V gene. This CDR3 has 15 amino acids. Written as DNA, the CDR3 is TGTGCCAGCAGCTTAGGCTCTTCCAACACCGGGGAGCTGTTTTTT. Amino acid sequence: CASSLGSSNTGELFF.

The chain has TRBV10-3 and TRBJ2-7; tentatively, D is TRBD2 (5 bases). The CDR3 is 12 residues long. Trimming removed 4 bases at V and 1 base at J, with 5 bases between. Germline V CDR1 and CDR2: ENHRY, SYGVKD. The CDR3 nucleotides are TGTGCCATCAGTGGGACTTCCTACGAGCAGTACTTC. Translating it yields CAISGTSYEQYF.

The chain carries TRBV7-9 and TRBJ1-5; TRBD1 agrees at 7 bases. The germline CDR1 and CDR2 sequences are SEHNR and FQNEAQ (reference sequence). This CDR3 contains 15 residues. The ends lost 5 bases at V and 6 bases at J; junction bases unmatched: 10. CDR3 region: CASSRLGTELQPQHF. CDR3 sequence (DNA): TGTGCCAGCAGCAGACTCGGGACAGAACTTCAGCCCCAGCATTTT. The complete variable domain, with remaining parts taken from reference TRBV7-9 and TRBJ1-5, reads DTGVSQNPRHKITKRGQNVTFRCDPISEHNRLYWYRQTLGQGPEFLTYFQNEAQLEKSRLLSDRFSAERPKGSFSTLEIQRTEQGDSAMYLCASSRLGTELQPQHFGDGTRLSIL.

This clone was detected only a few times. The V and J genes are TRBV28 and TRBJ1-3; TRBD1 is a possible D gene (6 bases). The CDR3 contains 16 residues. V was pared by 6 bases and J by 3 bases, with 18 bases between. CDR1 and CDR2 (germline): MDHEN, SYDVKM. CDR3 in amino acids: CASSATGITFGNTIYF. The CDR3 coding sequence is TGTGCCAGCAGCGCCACAGGGATAACTTTTGGAAACACCATATATTTT.

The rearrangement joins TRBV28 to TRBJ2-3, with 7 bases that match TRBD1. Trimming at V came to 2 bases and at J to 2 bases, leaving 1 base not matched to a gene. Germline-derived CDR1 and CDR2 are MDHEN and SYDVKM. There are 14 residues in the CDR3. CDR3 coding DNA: TGTGCCAGCAGTTTAGACAGGGTCACAGATACGCAGTATTTT. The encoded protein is CASSLDRVTDTQYF.

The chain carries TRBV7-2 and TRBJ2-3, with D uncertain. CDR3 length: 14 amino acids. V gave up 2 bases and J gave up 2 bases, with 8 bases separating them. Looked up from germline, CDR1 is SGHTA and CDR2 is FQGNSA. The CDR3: CASSLSTFTDTQYF. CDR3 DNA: TGTGCCAGCAGCTTAAGCACCTTCACAGATACGCAGTATTTT.

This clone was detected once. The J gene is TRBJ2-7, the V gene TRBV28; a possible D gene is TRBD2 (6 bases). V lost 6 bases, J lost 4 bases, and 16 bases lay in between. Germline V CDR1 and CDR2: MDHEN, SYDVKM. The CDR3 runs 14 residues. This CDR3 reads CASRDPGLLYEQYF. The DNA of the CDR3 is TGTGCCAGCAGAGATCCGGGACTTCTTTACGAGCAGTACTTC.

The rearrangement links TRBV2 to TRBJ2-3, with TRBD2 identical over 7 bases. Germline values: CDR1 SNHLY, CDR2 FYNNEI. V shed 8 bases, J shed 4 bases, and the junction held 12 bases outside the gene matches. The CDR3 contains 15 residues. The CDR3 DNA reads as TGTGCCAGCGGGAGGGAGGGTGCTGAGGCAGATACGCAGTATTTT. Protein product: CASGREGAEADTQYF.